One sample yielded the 31 T cell receptor beta chains listed below, sequenced in a study of OX40 agonist ivuxolimab in advanced cancers. TCRdb's copy holds only in-frame clones and misses some; the assay was immunoSEQ multiplex PCR. The sample carries roughly 48,000 clones, about 86% recorded once. The sample in question was CD4+ or CD8+ T cells sorted from blood, obtained in a trial of the OX40 agonist ivuxolimab. These receptors all stem from an adult with an advanced solid tumor such as melanoma, head and neck, liver or kidney cancer.

The CDR3 here is CASRWTGNTEAFF. The CDR3 DNA follows: TGTGCCAGTAGGTGGACAGGGAACACTGAAGCTTTCTTT. This chain joins TRBV19 and TRBJ1-1; 7 positions agree with TRBD1. The CDR3 is 13 amino acids. CDR1 is LNHDA, CDR2 SQIVND, per germline (reference sequence). Trimming at V came to 6 bases and at J to 1 base, leaving 2 bases not matched to a gene. The full variable domain, completed using reference TRBV19 and TRBJ1-1, is DGGITQSPKYLFRKEGQNVTLSCEQNLNHDAMYWYRQDPGQGLRLIYYSQIVNDFQKGDIAEGYSVSREKKESFPLTVTSAQKNPTAFYLCASRWTGNTEAFFGQGTRLTVV.

The genes are TRBV13 and TRBJ2-5; D call uncertain. Trimming removed 3 bases at V and 3 bases at J, with 11 bases between. Germline CDR1 is PRHDT and CDR2 is FYEKMQ (reference sequence). The CDR3 is 14 residues long. This CDR3 is CASSLRVVKETQYF. CDR3 nucleotides: TGTGCCAGCAGCTTGAGAGTGGTAAAAGAGACCCAGTACTTC.

This clone has only one observation. The chain recombines TRBV19 with TRBJ2-1; TRBD2 might be the D (5 bases). V lost 10 bases and J 3 bases, leaving 13 bases between the germline ends. Germline CDR1 LNHDA, CDR2 SQIVND (reference sequence). CDR3 size: 13 residues. The CDR3 region is CATALAYYNEQFF. The CDR3 DNA is TGTGCCACCGCGCTAGCATACTACAATGAGCAGTTCTTC.

The count of this clone is one. This specimen includes other DNA sequences encoding the same CDR3. The chain recombines TRBV29-1 with TRBJ2-7, with D unresolved. The CDR3 consists of 12 residues. V dropped 1 base and J dropped 1 base, with 5 bases sitting between them. Germline CDR1 SQVTM, CDR2 ANQGSEA. CDR3: CSVEGSSYEQYF. The DNA for the CDR3 is TGCAGCGTTGAAGGCAGTTCCTACGAGCAGTACTTC.

V and J are TRBV6-1 and TRBJ2-1; 8 nucleotides line up with TRBD2. This CDR3 has 12 amino acids. Trimming removed 10 bases from V and 6 bases from J; junction bases left unmatched: 5. The V gene's germline CDR1 is MNHNS and CDR2 SASEGT. The CDR3 loop is CATYRGGNEQFF. In DNA form, the CDR3 reads TGTGCCACCTACCGGGGGGGCAATGAGCAGTTCTTC.

This chain uses TRBV4-1 with TRBJ1-1, with no clear D. V was pared by 0 bases and J by 6 bases, with 8 bases between. Germline lookup yields CDR1 MGHRA and CDR2 YSYEKL. The CDR3 is 13 amino acids. CDR3 nucleotide sequence: TGCGCCAGCAGCCAAGATCGCACAGCTGAAGCTTTCTTT. Encoded protein: CASSQDRTAEAFF.

This sequence joins TRBV4-1 and TRBJ1-1, with 8 nucleotides matching TRBD1. The V gene end was trimmed by 0 bases and the J gene end by 3 bases; junction bases not matched to a gene: 9. The germline CDR1 and CDR2 sequences are MGHRA and YSYEKL. This CDR3 is built from 17 residues. The CDR3 DNA reads TGCGCCAGCAGCCAAGATGAGACAGGGGCCTTGGACACTGAAGCTTTCTTT. This sequence encodes CASSQDETGALDTEAFF.

CDR3 protein: CASSLARAYLWGTDTQYF. DNA for the CDR3: TGTGCCAGCAGCTTAGCGCGCGCATACCTATGGGGCACAGATACGCAGTATTTT. The gene calls are TRBV7-6 and TRBJ2-3; D call uncertain. CDR1 is SGHVS and CDR2 is FNYEAQ in the germline V gene. V dropped 0 bases and J dropped 1 base, with 17 bases sitting between them. CDR3 length equals 18 residues.

This sequence joins TRBV9 and TRBJ2-7; no clear D. CDR1 is SGDLS, CDR2 YYNGEE, per germline. The CDR3 is 16 amino acids. Between the trimmed V and J ends, which lost 0 bases and 3 bases, there was a span of 16 bases. The CDR3 sequence: CASSVDDIGSGYEQYF. The DNA for the CDR3 is TGTGCCAGCAGCGTAGATGACATAGGCTCGGGCTACGAGCAGTACTTC.

This sequence joins TRBV25-1 and TRBJ1-1, with TRBD1 as a possible D gene (6 bases). The CDR3 consists of 15 residues. Germline V gene sequence: CDR1 MGHDK, CDR2 SYGVNS. The V gene lost 2 bases and the J gene lost 7 bases, with 17 bases spanning the gap. CDR3 protein: CASSEVGGLKGEAFF. In DNA form, the CDR3 reads TGTGCCAGCAGTGAAGTTGGGGGCTTAAAGGGTGAAGCTTTCTTT. Together with reference TRBV25-1 and TRBJ1-1, the CDR3 gives the full variable domain: EADIYQTPRYLVIGTGKKITLECSQTMGHDKMYWYQQDPGMELHLIHYSYGVNSTEKGDLSSESTVSRIRTEHFPLTLESARPSHTSQYLCASSEVGGLKGEAFFGQGTRLTVV.

J is TRBJ1-2 and V is TRBV10-3; TRBD1 might be the D (6 bases). The CDR3 length is 17 residues. Germline assignment: CDR1 ENHRY and CDR2 SYGVKD. V was pared by 2 bases and J by 4 bases, with 20 bases between. The DNA of the CDR3 is TGTGCCATCAGTGAGGTCCTCGGCAGGGGCGCGTGCTATGGCTACACCTTC. It encodes CAISEVLGRGACYGYTF.

The chain combines TRBV9 with TRBJ2-7; 11 bases are shared with TRBD2. Germline V gene sequence: CDR1 SGDLS, CDR2 YYNGEE. V was clipped by 1 base and J by 2 bases; unmatched bases: 5. This CDR3 is 16 amino acids long. The CDR3, as DNA: TGTGCCAGCAGCGTATCTCAACTAGCGGGAGCCTACGAGCAGTACTTC. Protein: CASSVSQLAGAYEQYF.

The V call is TRBV6-5, the J call TRBJ2-1; 9 nucleotides align to TRBD2. CDR1 is MNHEY, CDR2 SVGAGI, per germline. V dropped 4 bases and J dropped 10; count of bases not matched to a gene: 2. The CDR3 is made up of 12 amino acids. CDR3 residues: CASSFSGGEQFF. The CDR3 DNA sequence: TGTGCCAGCAGTTTTAGCGGGGGCGAGCAGTTCTTC.

The gene calls are TRBV30 and TRBJ2-7; D gene ambiguous. This CDR3 comprises 13 residues. V was trimmed by 0 bases and J by 2 bases, leaving 8 bases between them. Germline CDR1 reads GTSNPN; CDR2 reads SVGIG (reference sequence). The CDR3 loop is CAWSVGGAYEQYF. The CDR3 bases are TGTGCCTGGAGTGTGGGCGGAGCCTACGAGCAGTACTTC.

Note on this clone: The junction departs from the called germline gene at one end, perhaps through a read error. The chain has TRBV27 and TRBJ2-7, with a weak D call TRBD2 (6 bases). CDR1 and CDR2 from the germline V gene are MNHEY and SMNVEV (reference sequence). The CDR3 is 13 amino acids. In DNA form, the CDR3 reads TGTGCCAGCAGTTTCGGGGACTCCTACGAGCAGTGCTTC. Encoded protein: CASSFGDSYEQCF.

The gene calls are TRBV10-3 and TRBJ1-5; D not certain. V lost 0 bases and J lost 7, with 13 bases in between. This CDR3 has 15 amino acids. In germline, CDR1 is ENHRY, CDR2 SYGVKD. CDR3 sequence reads: CAISESVSGGQPQHF. The CDR3 DNA follows: TGTGCCATCAGTGAGTCTGTCAGCGGCGGGCAGCCCCAGCATTTT.

V and J are TRBV6-1 and TRBJ1-6; D unresolved. The CDR3 covers 15 residues. The V end was cut by 7 bases, the J end by 10 bases, with 20 bases between. Germline V gene data show CDR1 as MNHNS and CDR2 as SASEGT. The CDR3, as DNA: TGTGCCAGCAATCCCCTCTCCCATGGACGGTCACCCCTCCACTTT. As protein: CASNPLSHGRSPLHF.

The V and J genes are TRBV7-6 and TRBJ2-7, with D perhaps matching TRBD1 or TRBD2 (5 bases each). This CDR3 is built from 14 residues. Germline V gene data show CDR1 as SGHVS and CDR2 as FNYEAQ. V lost 1 base to trimming and J lost 1 base, with 8 bases between them. The CDR3 bases are TGTGCCAGCAGCTTAGGGGACGGATCCTACGAGCAGTACTTC. Translation gives CASSLGDGSYEQYF.

This chain links TRBV7-9 with TRBJ1-2; 7 positions match TRBD1. The CDR3 is made up of 14 amino acids. The V gene end was trimmed by 5 bases and the J gene end by 0 bases; junction bases not matched to a gene: 3. Per the germline V gene, CDR1 is SEHNR and CDR2 is FQNEAQ (reference sequence). CDR3 sequence (DNA): TGTGCCAGCAGCCTAGGGACAGCTAACTATGGCTACACCTTC. This codes for CASSLGTANYGYTF.

V usage is TRBV6-5 and J usage is TRBJ1-2; a possible D gene is TRBD1 (6 bases). The CDR3 runs 13 residues. V gave up 5 bases and J gave up 4 bases, with 11 bases separating them. Germline loops: CDR1 MNHEY, CDR2 SVGAGI. The CDR3 DNA sequence: TGTGCCAGCAGTCCCGGACAGACCTATGGCTACACCTTC. Protein: CASSPGQTYGYTF.

The table lists this clone with a few counts. A read error may account for a junction end that differs from germline. The J gene is TRBJ2-7, the V gene TRBV11-2; weak D call: TRBD2 (7 bases). CDR1 is SGHAT, CDR2 FQNNGV, per germline. The CDR3 sequence is 17 residues long. CDR3 protein: CASSLVLWGGISHEQYF. The CDR3 DNA reads TGTGCCAGCAGCTTAGTGCTATGGGGGGGCATCTCCCACGAGCAGTACTTC.

V gene TRBV13 combines with J gene TRBJ2-7; D is uncertain. The CDR3 consists of 14 residues. Germline V gene sequence: CDR1 PRHDT, CDR2 FYEKMQ (reference sequence). V dropped 5 bases and J dropped 5 bases, with 16 bases sitting between them. This chain's CDR3 is CASSPTLRSNEQYF. CDR3 nucleotide sequence: TGTGCCAGCAGCCCAACCTTACGGTCCAACGAGCAGTACTTC.

The chain has TRBV10-2 and TRBJ2-7; unclear D gene. Trimming took off 6 bases at V and 3 bases at J, with 12 bases between the two ends. The CDR3 contains 13 residues. Germline values: CDR1 WSHSY, CDR2 SAAADI. Written as DNA, the CDR3 is TGCGCCAGCAGGGACGATGCCTTCTACGAGCAGTACTTC. This sequence encodes CASRDDAFYEQYF.

This clone is labeled medium-sized. The J gene is TRBJ2-7, the V gene TRBV4-1; D perhaps matches TRBD1 (6 bases). V lost 1 base to trimming and J lost 0 bases, with 10 bases between them. The CDR3 contains 15 residues. Looked up from germline, CDR1 is MGHRA and CDR2 is YSYEKL. CDR3 in amino acids: CASSQGTGSSYEQYF. CDR3 sequence (DNA): TGCGCCAGCAGCCAAGGTACAGGGAGCTCCTACGAGCAGTACTTC.

V usage is TRBV7-6 and J usage is TRBJ1-2; D perhaps matches TRBD1 (6 bases). The V end was cut by 4 bases, the J end by 6 bases, with 12 bases between. There are 13 residues in the CDR3. Germline V CDR1 and CDR2: SGHVS, FNYEAQ. CDR3 sequence (DNA): TGTGCCAGCAGCTCCGTTGGGGGCAATGGCTACACCTTC. It codes for CASSSVGGNGYTF.

Regarding this clone: The identical CDR3 is also encoded by other nucleotide sequences in the sample. The V call is TRBV9, the J call TRBJ1-3; D not certain. V was pared by 0 bases and J by 0 bases, with 7 bases between. From germline, CDR1 is SGDLS and CDR2 YYNGEE. There are 15 residues in the CDR3. The CDR3 region has the DNA TGTGCCAGCAGCGTAGGAGGAGGCTCTGGAAACACCATATATTTT. Translated, it gives CASSVGGGSGNTIYF.

This chain uses TRBV19 with TRBJ2-1, with no clear D. Germline lookup yields CDR1 LNHDA and CDR2 SQIVND (reference sequence). The ends were cut back, 1 base at V and 9 bases at J, with 10 bases in the middle. The CDR3 runs 13 residues. The CDR3 spells CASSIVGVGEQFF. The DNA for the CDR3 is TGTGCCAGTAGTATAGTTGGAGTAGGTGAGCAGTTCTTC.

The V call is TRBV18, the J call TRBJ1-4; no reliable D call. CDR3 size: 16 residues. Germline CDR1 KGHSH, CDR2 LQKENI. Trimming took 6 bases from V and 0 from J, leaving 14 bases between them. In nucleotides, the CDR3 is TGTGCCAGCTCCCCAACCTACATTGCAACTAATGAAAAACTGTTTTTT. Its protein is CASSPTYIATNEKLFF.

The chain carries TRBV7-9 and TRBJ1-2; tentatively, D is TRBD1 (5 bases). Germline assignment: CDR1 SEHNR and CDR2 FQNEAQ (reference sequence). This CDR3 comprises 14 residues. Trimming shortened V by 6 bases and J by 3 bases, and 14 bases separated the two germline ends. The CDR3 sequence: CASRPTRGDYGYTF. The CDR3 nucleotides are TGTGCCAGCAGACCGACGCGGGGGGACTATGGCTACACCTTC.

The chain links TRBV11-2 to TRBJ2-3; 8 bases are shared with TRBD1. CDR3 length: 17 residues. Looked up from germline, CDR1 is SGHAT and CDR2 is FQNNGV. Trimming cost V 2 bases and J 2 bases; bases outside gene matches: 9. The CDR3 region is CASSLSTGQGTTDTQYF. CDR3 coding DNA: TGTGCCAGCAGCTTAAGCACCGGACAGGGCACCACAGATACGCAGTATTTT. The whole variable domain, remainder taken from reference TRBV11-2 and TRBJ2-3, is EAGVAQSPRYKIIEKRQSVAFWCNPISGHATLYWYQQILGQGPKLLIQFQNNGVVDDSQLPKDRFSAERLKGVDSTLKIQPAKLEDSAVYLCASSLSTGQGTTDTQYFGPGTRLTVL.

Remarks on this clone: Other nucleotide sequences in the sample specify the same CDR3. This rearrangement joins TRBV5-4 to TRBJ2-1, with a weak D call TRBD1 (5 bases). The CDR3 has 12 amino acids. V was cut by 0 bases and J by 7 bases, with 5 bases left in between. CDR1 and CDR2 from the germline V gene are SGHNT and YYREEE (reference sequence). This CDR3 reads CASSLEGNEQFF. The CDR3 nucleotides are TGTGCCAGCAGCTTGGAGGGGAATGAGCAGTTCTTC.